Listed below are T cell receptor beta chains from one sample, sequenced in a study of blood T cells in healthy people across ages. TCRdb used MiXCR to reprocess the 5' RACE reads, holding one entry per CDR3 protein. The table records under 2,000,000 distinct CDR3 sequences, about 50% of them present only once. Sample: blood. The receptors were sampled from a woman in her thirties or forties in good health. The CDR3 runs from the conserved cysteine through the conserved F or W. For some rows the clone size is stated as once, few or many, or as a class when expanded; others skip it.

clone size: -; J gene: TRBJ2-3; V gene: TRBV10-3; CDR3 protein: CAISEGRASLLTNTQYF
clone size: few; J gene: TRBJ2-5; V gene: TRBV11-2; CDR3 protein: CASRRMTSYLQETQYF
clone size: -; J gene: TRBJ2-2; V gene: TRBV12-3/TRBV12-4; CDR3 protein: CASPLRGSGELFF
clone size: -; J gene: TRBJ2-1; V gene: TRBV29-1; CDR3 protein: CSVAGAPHNEQFF
clone size: -; J gene: TRBJ2-1; V gene: TRBV7-9; CDR3 protein: CASSLNQRHYNEQFF
clone size: few; J gene: TRBJ1-1; V gene: TRBV7-2; CDR3 protein: CASSRQWVKAEAFF
clone size: -; J gene: TRBJ2-1; V gene: TRBV6-6; CDR3 protein: CASSYSVSGGEQFF
clone size: -; J gene: TRBJ2-1; V gene: TRBV29-1; CDR3 protein: CSVRLAGPYNEQFF
clone size: few; J gene: TRBJ2-3; V gene: TRBV28; CDR3 protein: CASSPRGKDTQYF
clone size: -; J gene: TRBJ1-1; V gene: TRBV29-1; CDR3 protein: CSVDRGMNTEAFF
clone size: few; J gene: TRBJ2-7; V gene: TRBV6-6; CDR3 protein: CASSFGQPPIQYF
clone size: -; J gene: TRBJ1-5; V gene: TRBV5-1; CDR3 protein: CASSKDSLSNQPQHF
clone size: -; J gene: TRBJ2-7; V gene: TRBV6-1; CDR3 protein: CASSQTLEQYF
clone size: -; J gene: TRBJ2-1; V gene: TRBV6-5; CDR3 protein: CASRIHRGPENEQFF
clone size: few; J gene: TRBJ1-5; V gene: TRBV20-1; CDR3 protein: CSARRLITDRSNQPQHF
clone size: -; J gene: TRBJ2-3; V gene: TRBV6-2/TRBV6-3; CDR3 protein: CASSYSMAGAPIDTQYF
clone size: many; J gene: TRBJ2-7; V gene: TRBV4-3; CDR3 protein: CASSQDMHRGSYEQYF
clone size: -; J gene: TRBJ2-3; V gene: TRBV4-2; CDR3 protein: CASRGGAFSTDTQYF
clone size: once; J gene: TRBJ2-6; V gene: TRBV18; CDR3 protein: CASSPLPSGGSSSGANVLTF
clone size: -; J gene: TRBJ1-2; V gene: TRBV27; CDR3 protein: CASSPSGTRYGYTF
clone size: -; J gene: TRBJ2-1; V gene: TRBV7-2; CDR3 protein: CASSRATSSYNEQFF
clone size: -; J gene: TRBJ2-7; V gene: TRBV3-1; CDR3 protein: CASSQEFGRAYEQYF
clone size: -; J gene: TRBJ2-7; V gene: TRBV5-1; CDR3 protein: CASSPAGGPLEQYF